The 4 T cell receptor beta chains below all came from one sample that was sequenced in a study of T-cell memory formation after mild COVID-19. One entry per CDR3 protein, called by TCRdb with MiXCR from the 5' RACE reads. In the table there are about 470,000 distinct CDR3 sequences, around 27% of which are singletons. The sequencing sample was made of PBMCs or a T cell subset sorted from them (not recorded which). All receptors derive from an adult woman who had mild COVID-19 (a few samples of this study predate the infection). Cell type and time point are not known.

This clonotype was recorded a few times. The J gene is TRBJ2-2, the V gene TRBV20-1; D not certain. CDR1 and CDR2 (germline): DFQATT, SNEGSKA (reference sequence). Trimming removed 0 bases at V and 9 bases at J, with 11 bases between. The CDR3 runs 13 residues. The CDR3 DNA is TGCAGTGCTAGAGATCCCAAGGGCAGGGAGCTGTTTTTT. It is translated as CSARDPKGRELFF.

The J gene is TRBJ2-4, the V gene TRBV6-5; 11 nucleotides align to TRBD2. Germline V lookup: CDR1 MNHEY, CDR2 SVGAGI. The CDR3 covers 14 residues. V shed 6 bases and J 5 bases; nucleotides not matched to a gene: 3. The CDR3 here is CASRLLAGENIQYF. The CDR3 nucleotides read TGTGCCAGCAGATTACTAGCGGGAGAAAACATTCAGTACTTC.

The chain has TRBV30 and TRBJ2-7; D uncertain. CDR3 size: 12 residues. CDR1 GTSNPN and CDR2 SVGIG come from the germline V gene (reference sequence). CDR3 protein: CAVAQGTYEQYF. The CDR3 nucleotides are TGTGCTGTCGCCCAAGGGACCTACGAGCAGTACTTC.

The chain employs TRBV25-1 and TRBJ2-1, with D unresolved. Germline values: CDR1 MGHDK, CDR2 SYGVNS. This CDR3 contains 14 residues. Trimming stripped 4 bases from V and 10 bases from J, with 17 bases between. The chain's CDR3 is CASSVVALSDEQFF. CDR3 DNA sequence: TGTGCCAGCAGTGTAGTGGCCTTAAGCGACGAGCAGTTCTTC.